The sequence of this T cell receptor (beta chain) was determined in a study of blood T cell repertoires in COVID-19. Study overall: Samples came from the United States, Italy and Spain, spanning acute and convalescent COVID-19.

This CDR3 comprises 14 residues. Germline assignment: CDR1 SGHAT and CDR2 FQNNGV. V lost 6 bases, J lost 4 bases, and 7 bases stayed unmatched. As handled by the study authors: The authors estimated nucleated cell counts from reference gene primer amplification. Here immunoSEQ multiplex PCR was the method, and the copy in TCRdb shows in-frame clones only, minus some. V, J and clone size are taken as reported in that table, and D and trimming were inferred from the DNA itself. The sample carries 150,000 to 250,000 clones, roughly three quarters recorded once. Sequences were obtained from peripheral blood. The TCR comes from a woman in her forties with COVID-19, enrolled during active disease. The chain carries TRBV11-2 and TRBJ2-5, with 8 bases lining up with TRBD2. Here the CDR3 reads CASSPRGALETQYF. In nucleotides, the CDR3 is TGTGCCAGCAGTCCGCGGGGGGCATTAGAGACCCAGTACTTC.